This TCR beta chain was found in a study of beta chain features in type 1 diabetes. On the study more broadly: Patients did not differ from healthy donors in age, gender or cell yield. General observations from the study: Within the patient group, naive, central memory and Treg TCRB repertoires appeared more similar to each other than within healthy donors.

Of the isolated RNA, all was reverse transcribed, and so the sequenced material was expressed TCRB transcripts. There were 3.5 million or so reads on average in the naive, central memory and regulatory T cell samples. Measured with immunoSEQ multiplex PCR; TCRdb has only the in-frame clones, and not every one. The repertoire consists of some 360,000 clones, with about 19% occurring once and the leading ten covering 0.035% to 0.055%. The CDR3 is made up of 16 amino acids. The germline V gene has CDR1 MGHRA and CDR2 YSYEKL. Trimming stripped 4 bases from V and 4 bases from J, with 17 bases between. Every participating donor gave one draw, a heparinised blood sample averaging around 100 mL. With respect to this clone: Antigen unknown.

The clonotype was recovered from a woman aged 18-29 years in good health. Sequencing used naive CD4+ T cells from blood. V usage is TRBV4-1 and J usage is TRBJ1-5; D is possibly TRBD1 (6 bases). The CDR3 DNA is TGCGCCAGCAGCCTGAGGGTACAGGGAGGGAATCAGCCCCAGCATTTT. Protein: CASSLRVQGGNQPQHF.